This TCR beta chain was found in a study of regulatory T cells in long-lasting Graves disease. Study-level points and caveats: Favored usage of TRBV28, TRBJ1-2 and TRBJ2-5 was recorded in persistent disease.

Combining iRepertoire HTBI primers with Arm-PCR of CDR3 regions, the authors built TCR beta libraries. MiXCR, applied by TCRdb to the multiplex PCR reads, yields one record per CDR3 protein. The repertoire holds a few hundred thousand distinct CDR3 sequences, with approximately 15% as singletons. At least ten counts were recorded for this clonotype. Its specificity is not known. This sample's time point: newly diagnosed GD, antithyroid drugs for less than 3 months. The TCR library was prepared using RNA isolated from PBMCs. Looked up from germline, CDR1 is SGDLS and CDR2 is YYNGEE. Between the trimmed V and J ends, which lost 3 bases and 4 bases, there was a span of 9 bases. The CDR3 has 13 residues. The sample was also reused in another study, on T cells in Graves' hyperthyroidism and ophthalmopathy. That report notes: Blood also held most thyroid clonotypes expanded beyond 0.001.

This clonotype originated in a woman aged 50 to 60 with Graves disease. The material sequenced was peripheral blood mononuclear cells (PBMCs), taken at new diagnosis, from a patient treated with antithyroid drugs. This rearrangement joins TRBV9 to TRBJ2-3; possible D gene TRBD2, 6 bases. CDR3 in amino acids: CASSETSPDTQYF. The CDR3 nucleotides are TGTGCCAGCAGCGAGACTAGTCCAGATACGCAGTATTTT.